This paragraph reports one T cell receptor (beta chain). The data were obtained in a study of T cell changes during pregnancy in multiple sclerosis. The method was immunoSEQ multiplex PCR; TCRdb's version includes in-frame clones alone and lacks a portion of them. The profile shows around 30,000 clones, 80% to 90% of them singletons. Trimming shortened V by 1 base and J by 7 bases, and 14 bases separated the two germline ends. Germline loops: CDR1 MDHEN, CDR2 SYDVKM. The CDR3 runs 15 residues. The V call is TRBV28, the J call TRBJ1-5; D is ambiguous. This clonotype originated in a female donor with multiple sclerosis, enrolled in a pregnancy study. The material was CD8+ T cells from peripheral blood mononuclear cells, obtained in the second trimester of pregnancy. Written as DNA, the CDR3 is TGTGCCAGCAGTTTATTGTCACTTTCCGGGCAGCCCCAGCATTTT. The encoded protein is CASSLLSLSGQPQHF.